This passage covers 14 T cell receptor beta chains from one sample sequenced in a study of T cells in pancreatic ductal adenocarcinoma. TCRdb's table, derived via immunoSEQ multiplex PCR, lists solely in-frame clones and lacks some. The table records 85,000 to 120,000 clones, about 95% of them present only once. The selected patients with pancreatic ductal adenocarcinoma had surgery but no neoadjuvant therapy. The sample comprised PBMCs. The receptors come from a human donor with pancreatic ductal adenocarcinoma.

The chain couples TRBV7-6 to TRBJ2-1; 7 bases fit TRBD2. The CDR3 contains 13 residues. Germline CDR1 reads SGHVS; CDR2 reads FNYEAQ. V lost 3 bases to trimming and J lost 5 bases; unmatched junction nucleotides: 1. The CDR3 region is CASSLGRDNEQFF. The CDR3 DNA reads as TGTGCCAGCAGCTTGGGGAGGGACAATGAGCAGTTCTTC. Variable domain in full (rest from reference TRBV7-6 and TRBJ2-1): GAGVSQSPRYKVTKRGQDVALRCDPISGHVSLYWYRQALGQGPEFLTYFNYEAQQDKSGLPNDRFSAERPEGSISTLTIQRTEQRDSAMYRCASSLGRDNEQFFGPGTRLTVL.

The chain recombines TRBV15 with TRBJ2-3; 7 bases match TRBD2. Germline V gene sequence: CDR1 LNHNV, CDR2 YYDKDF (reference sequence). The CDR3 has 16 amino acids. V lost 3 bases to trimming and J lost 0 bases; unmatched junction nucleotides: 6. CDR3 region: CATSSGLAASTDTQYF. The DNA for the CDR3 is TGTGCCACCAGCAGCGGGCTAGCGGCTAGCACAGATACGCAGTATTTT.

V gene TRBV7-2 combines with J gene TRBJ1-2, with TRBD1 as a possible D gene (5 bases). V was trimmed by 3 bases and J by 2 bases, leaving 10 bases between them. This CDR3 spans 14 amino acids. From germline, CDR1 is SGHTA and CDR2 FQGNSA. CDR3 coding DNA: TGTGCCAGCAGCTTCCGGCCAGGGAACTATGGCTACACCTTC. It codes for CASSFRPGNYGYTF.

The chain combines TRBV5-1 with TRBJ2-1; a weak D match, TRBD2 (5 bases). V lost 4 bases to trimming and J lost 8 bases, with 25 bases between them. The germline CDR1 and CDR2 sequences are SGHRS and YFSETQ. The CDR3 has 17 amino acids. This chain's CDR3 is CASSPAGHAGTRDEQFF. The CDR3 DNA sequence: TGCGCCAGCAGCCCCGCAGGCCACGCGGGTACCCGGGATGAGCAGTTCTTC.

The CDR3 here is CASSYLEYNEQFF. CDR3 nucleotide sequence: TGTGCCAGCAGCTACCTAGAGTACAATGAGCAGTTCTTC. The chain couples TRBV11-1 to TRBJ2-1; D is unclear. Germline V CDR1 and CDR2: SGHAT, FQDESV (reference sequence). V dropped 4 bases and J dropped 4 bases, with 8 bases sitting between them. The CDR3 loop spans 13 amino acids. Supplemented by reference TRBV11-1 and TRBJ2-1, the full variable domain reads EAEVAQSPRYKITEKSQAVAFWCDPISGHATLYWYRQILGQGPELLVQFQDESVVDDSQLPKDRFSAERLKGVDSTLKIQPAELGDSAMYLCASSYLEYNEQFFGPGTRLTVL.

In its sample, this clone was seen once. The genes are TRBV28 and TRBJ2-6; D not resolved. This CDR3 region has 12 residues. The ends were cut back, 7 bases at V and 5 bases at J, with 6 bases in the middle. Per germline, CDR1 MDHEN and CDR2 SYDVKM. DNA for the CDR3: TGTGCCAGCAATGACAGGGCCAACGTCCTGACTTTC. Translation: CASNDRANVLTF. Based on the CDR3 plus reference TRBV28 and TRBJ2-6, the full variable domain is DVKVTQSSRYLVKRTGEKVFLECVQDMDHENMFWYRQDPGLGLRLIYFSYDVKMKEKGDIPEGYSVSREKKERFSLILESASTNQTSMYLCASNDRANVLTFGAGSRLTVL.

In its sample, this clone was seen once. This chain links TRBV4-2 with TRBJ2-2, with 9 bases that match TRBD1. This CDR3 spans 16 amino acids. Germline trimming cut 0 bases from V and 5 bases from J; bases unmatched to any gene: 4. Germline CDR1 is LGHNA and CDR2 is YNFKEQ. The CDR3 DNA reads TGTGCCAGCAGCCAAGACTGGACAGGGGAGACCGGGGAGCTGTTTTTT. Residues: CASSQDWTGETGELFF.

The chain links TRBV11-2 to TRBJ2-7; 7 bases fit TRBD1. Per the germline V gene, CDR1 is SGHAT and CDR2 is FQNNGV. The J segment lost 3 bases and the V segment lost 4 bases, leaving 0 bases of the junction unmatched. The CDR3 has 12 residues. The CDR3 loop is CASSSGGYEQYF. The CDR3 DNA reads as TGTGCCAGCAGCTCAGGGGGCTACGAGCAGTACTTC.

The V call is TRBV19, the J call TRBJ2-3, with TRBD1 identical over 8 bases. The CDR3 sequence is 14 residues long. Germline values: CDR1 LNHDA, CDR2 SQIVND (reference sequence). Losses at the gene ends were 11 bases for V and 2 bases for J; bases not matched to a gene: 9. The CDR3 DNA is TGTGCCGCATCAGACAGGGGCCCCACAGATACGCAGTATTTT. Encoded protein: CAASDRGPTDTQYF.

The CDR3 reads CASSPRLGQGTEAFF. Written as DNA, the CDR3 is TGTGCCAGCAGCCCCCGCCTGGGCCAGGGCACTGAAGCTTTCTTT. This chain links TRBV13 with TRBJ1-1; TRBD1 might be the D (5 bases). Germline lookup yields CDR1 PRHDT and CDR2 FYEKMQ (reference sequence). The CDR3 loop spans 15 amino acids. V lost 5 bases, J lost 4 bases, and 17 bases lay in between.

The gene calls are TRBV30 and TRBJ2-1; maybe TRBD2 (5 bases). Germline V lookup: CDR1 GTSNPN, CDR2 SVGIG (reference sequence). V lost 0 bases, J lost 7 bases, and 7 bases lay in between. CDR3 length: 12 amino acids. The CDR3 DNA sequence: TGTGCCTGGAGTGTACCGGGGAATGAGCAGTTCTTC. Translation gives CAWSVPGNEQFF.

The chain links TRBV30 to TRBJ2-7; 8 nucleotides align to TRBD2. Germline CDR1 reads GTSNPN; CDR2 reads SVGIG (reference sequence). The CDR3 spans 15 residues. V shed 7 bases, J shed 1 base, and the junction held 12 bases outside the gene matches. CDR3 loop: CASGELAEGSYEQYF. The CDR3 nucleotides read TGTGCCTCAGGGGAACTAGCGGAGGGGTCCTACGAGCAGTACTTC.

In its sample, this clone was seen once. The chain combines TRBV7-9 with TRBJ2-7, with 7 bases lining up with TRBD1. The ends lost 5 bases at V and 4 bases at J; junction bases unmatched: 5. CDR3 size: 13 residues. Germline CDR1 reads SEHNR; CDR2 reads FQNEAQ (reference sequence). The CDR3 reads CASSPTDRYEQYF. The CDR3 bases are TGTGCCAGCAGCCCAACGGACAGGTACGAGCAGTACTTC.

The chain employs TRBV7-8 and TRBJ2-2; TRBD2 is a possible D gene (6 bases). V lost 1 base and J lost 6, with 9 bases in between. The CDR3 runs to 14 residues. The germline CDR1 and CDR2 sequences are SGHVS and FQNEAQ. CDR3 nucleotide sequence: TGTGCCAGCAGCTTAGATTGGGGGGCCGGGGAGCTGTTTTTT. This gives the protein CASSLDWGAGELFF.